The 21 T cell receptor beta chains given below trace back to one sample, sequenced in a study of tissue T cells after allogeneic stem cell transplantation (dated by TCRdb to between 2021 and 2024). The library was made by the immunoSEQ multiplex PCR assay. Held by TCRdb, this immuneACCESS table contains in-frame sequences only and omits some clones. Under half of the omission traces to an unresolved V gene where checked; the cause of the rest is unknown. The sample table lists just under 7,500 clones, around 62% of them with a count of one. The ten largest clones add up to about 0.8% of the sample. Material for sequencing was blood. Receptor source: a female BALB/c mouse in good health. The MHC haplotype that this mouse strain carries is H2-d.

Points on this clone: Gene and germline names: mouse. The CDR3 extends 1 residue past the end of the read, so its final part is completed from the germline J gene. The chain uses TRBV2 and TRBJ1-6, with TRBD1 identical over 7 bases. TRBJ1-6 is placed among ORFs of uncertain function. The ends lost 4 bases at V and 5 bases at J; junction bases unmatched: 2. The CDR3 covers 14 residues. The germline gives CDR1 LGHNA, CDR2 YSYQKL. The CDR3 sequence: CASSRGQDNSPLYF. The CDR3 DNA, read in part, is TGTGCCAGCAGCCGCGGACAGGATAATTCGCCCCTCTAC.

Worth noting for this clone: The genes and germline here are from mouse. The read ends 1 residue early relative to the CDR3; the germline J gene fills the gap. The chain combines TRBV19 with TRBJ2-1, with 7 bases that match TRBD2. The CDR3 extends over 13 amino acids. CDR1 and CDR2 (germline): FNHDT, SITEND (reference sequence). Unmatched junction bases numbered 3, after V lost 5 bases and J lost 4 bases. CDR3 bases read: TGTGCCAGCAGGGGGGGGAGGTATGCTGAGCAGTTC. Translation gives CASRGGRYAEQF. The complete CDR3 protein is CASRGGRYAEQFF.

On this clone itself: Genes and germline are mouse. CDR3 bases read: TGTGCCAGCAGCTCCTCCGGGACAACAAACACAGAAGTCTTC. Protein product: CASSSSGTTNTEVF. The full CDR3 protein reads CASSSSGTTNTEVFF. The chain employs TRBV4 and TRBJ1-1, with D tentatively TRBD1 (6 bases). The DNA ends 1 residue before the CDR3 does, and the rest of the CDR3 is filled in from the germline J gene. The CDR3 runs to 15 residues. Trimming cost V 4 bases and J 0 bases, with 12 bases left between them. The V gene's germline CDR1 is LGHDT and CDR2 YNNKQL (reference sequence).

To note about this clone: Gene names and germline match the mouse. With the read ending 1 residue before the CDR3 end, the germline J gene is used to fill in that end. The chain links TRBV2 to TRBJ1-1; D possibly corresponds to TRBD1 (5 bases). V was trimmed by 0 bases and J by 3 bases, leaving 8 bases between them. Germline lookup yields CDR1 LGHNA and CDR2 YSYQKL. This CDR3 is built from 14 residues. The CDR3 bases that were read are TGTGCCAGCAGCCAAGAGGGAGGGGACACAGAAGTCTTC. Translated: CASSQEGGDTEVF. The whole CDR3 reads CASSQEGGDTEVFF.

Note on this clone: Mouse names are used for the genes. The read terminates 1 residue ahead of where the CDR3 ends, so the germline J gene completes it. V usage is TRBV5 and J usage is TRBJ2-5; TRBD2 is a possible D gene (6 bases). The CDR3 spans 14 residues. The germline V gene encodes CDR1 LGHNA and CDR2 YNLKQL (reference sequence). V was cut by 2 bases and J by 2 bases, with 8 bases left in between. The CDR3 DNA, read in part, is TGTGCCAGCAGCCAATGGGGGATCCAAGACACCCAGTAC. Its translation is CASSQWGIQDTQY. The entire CDR3 is CASSQWGIQDTQYF.

In this sample, this clone turned up once. The genes and germline here are from mouse. Read coverage stops 1 residue before the CDR3 terminus; the germline J gene supplies the remainder. The rearrangement uses TRBV19 and TRBJ1-1, with 11 positions matching TRBD1. Germline V gives CDR1 FNHDT, CDR2 SITEND (reference sequence). The CDR3 sequence is 12 residues long. V lost 5 bases, J lost 9 bases, and 3 bases stayed unmatched. The CDR3 bases that were read are TGTGCCAGCAGCCCGGACAGGGGGCAAGTCTTC. Translating it yields CASSPDRGQVF. The entire CDR3 protein is CASSPDRGQVFF.

This clone was found a few times. All gene names here are mouse names. The DNA ends 1 residue before the CDR3 does, and the rest of the CDR3 is filled in from the germline J gene. The gene calls are TRBV13-2 and TRBJ2-7; 11 bases map to TRBD1. The ends lost 5 bases at V and 6 bases at J; junction bases unmatched: 4. CDR3 length equals 13 residues. The germline gives CDR1 NNHNN, CDR2 SYGAGS (reference sequence). CDR3 DNA (partial): TGTGCCAGCGGGGTGGACAGGGGGCTTGAACAGTAC. Translation: CASGVDRGLEQY. The CDR3 in its entirety is CASGVDRGLEQYF.

The table lists this clone with a few counts. Gene names refer to mouse genes. The CDR3 end falls 1 residue outside the read, so it is completed with the germline J gene. The V and J genes are TRBV5 and TRBJ2-7; weak D call: TRBD2 (6 bases). The V end was cut by 0 bases, the J end by 6 bases, with 9 bases between. This CDR3 spans 13 amino acids. The germline CDR1 and CDR2 sequences are LGHNA and YNLKQL (reference sequence). The CDR3 protein is CASSQDRGVEQYF. The sequenced CDR3 bases are TGTGCCAGCAGCCAAGATCGGGGGGTTGAACAGTAC.

As for this clone: Any gene name here is a mouse gene name. The read terminates 1 residue ahead of where the CDR3 ends, so the germline J gene completes it. The V call is TRBV19, the J call TRBJ2-3, with 10 bases aligning to TRBD2. J gave up 3 bases and V 5 bases, and 3 bases lay outside the gene matches. Germline V gene sequence: CDR1 FNHDT, CDR2 SITEND (reference sequence). The CDR3 runs 14 residues. Here the CDR3 reads CASSRTGGAETLYF. The sequenced part of the CDR3 DNA is TGTGCCAGCAGCCGGACTGGGGGCGCAGAAACGCTGTAT.

As concerns this clone: The genes are named according to mouse. The CDR3 goes on 1 residue after the read ends, and that part is filled in from the germline J gene. The V call is TRBV2, the J call TRBJ2-5, with 8 bases that match TRBD2. V shed 0 bases, J shed 8 bases, and the junction held 4 bases outside the gene matches. CDR1 is LGHNA and CDR2 is YSYQKL in the germline V gene. The CDR3 loop spans 14 amino acids. CDR3 in amino acids: CASSQDLGGSTQYF. The CDR3 bases that were read are TGTGCCAGCAGCCAAGATTTGGGGGGGTCCACCCAGTAC.

This clone was observed a handful of times. Gene names follow the mouse nomenclature. The read is 1 residue too short to cover the CDR3 end, so that end is filled in from the germline J gene. V is TRBV31 and J is TRBJ2-7, with a possible D match to TRBD2 (6 bases). The CDR3 contains 15 residues. V was trimmed by 0 bases and J by 0 bases, leaving 12 bases between them. CDR1 GKSSPN and CDR2 SITVG come from the germline V gene. Here the CDR3 reads CAWSLLGESSYEQYF. The CDR3 bases that were read are TGTGCCTGGAGTCTTTTGGGGGAAAGCTCCTATGAACAGTAC. Complete variable domain (other parts from reference TRBV31 and TRBJ2-7): AQTIHQWPVAEIKAVGSPLSLGCTIKGKSSPNLYWYWQATGGTLQQLFYSITVGQVESVVQLNLSASRPKDDQFILSTEKLLLSHSGFYLCAWSLLGESSYEQYFGPGTRLTVL.

Remarks on this clone: The genes and germline here are from mouse. The read comes to an end 1 residue before the CDR3 does, leaving the germline J gene to fill in the end. This chain links TRBV4 with TRBJ2-2; TRBD1 agrees at 7 bases. CDR1 and CDR2 (germline): LGHDT, YNNKQL (reference sequence). The CDR3 covers 14 residues. J lost 4 bases, V lost 5 bases, and 4 bases had no gene match. CDR3 DNA, as far as it was read: TGTGCCAGCAGCGCTGACAGGGCCACCGGGCAGCTCTAC. Its translation is CASSADRATGQLY. The entire CDR3 reads CASSADRATGQLYF.

For this clone: The genes are named according to mouse. The read gets to within 1 residue of the CDR3 end, and the germline J gene fills in the rest. The chain uses TRBV4 and TRBJ2-4, with a tentative D call TRBD1 (6 bases). This CDR3 contains 13 residues. The V and J ends lost 3 bases and 5 bases respectively, with 9 bases between them. Looked up from germline, CDR1 is LGHDT and CDR2 is YNNKQL (reference sequence). The covered CDR3 bases are TGTGCCAGCAGCTACGGGACAATAAACACCTTGTAC. Its protein is CASSYGTINTLY. The CDR3, in full, reads CASSYGTINTLYF.

Worth noting for this clone: Mouse names are used for the genes. The read comes to an end 1 residue before the CDR3 does, leaving the germline J gene to fill in the end. V is TRBV13-1 and J is TRBJ2-1; 7 bases line up with TRBD2. The V and J ends lost 3 bases and 1 base, in that order; junction bases with no gene match: 1. The CDR3 runs to 14 residues. CDR1 and CDR2 from the germline V gene are NSHNY and SYGAGN. The CDR3 is CASSAWGNYAEQFF. The part of the CDR3 DNA that was read is TGTGCCAGCAGTGCCTGGGGGAACTATGCTGAGCAGTTC.

Turning to this clone: Genes here carry mouse names. With the read ending 1 residue before the CDR3 end, the germline J gene is used to fill in that end. This CDR3 is also generated by other DNA sequences in the sample. This chain links TRBV20 with TRBJ2-4; D remains ambiguous. The V gene lost 1 base and the J gene lost 0 bases, with 5 bases spanning the gap. Germline CDR1 GFQATS, CDR2 STVNSAI. CDR3 length equals 13 residues. CDR3 DNA (partial): TGTGGTGCTAGGGGAACTAGTCAAAACACCTTGTAC. It codes for CGARGTSQNTLY. The CDR3 in full is CGARGTSQNTLYF.

Details on this clone: The genes and germline here are from mouse. Sequencing ends 1 residue short of the CDR3 end; the germline J gene provides the rest. V usage is TRBV13-2 and J usage is TRBJ2-5; TRBD2 aligns across 10 bases. The V gene's germline CDR1 is NNHNN and CDR2 SYGAGS (reference sequence). The CDR3 contains 14 residues. The trim removed 6 bases at V and 1 base at J, leaving 2 bases unmatched. CDR3 sequence reads: CASAGTGDQDTQYF. The sequenced part of the CDR3 DNA is TGTGCCAGCGCCGGGACTGGGGACCAAGACACCCAGTAC.

This clone has a handful of counts. Germline and genes here are mouse. The DNA ends 1 residue before the CDR3 does, and the rest of the CDR3 is filled in from the germline J gene. V gene TRBV13-1 combines with J gene TRBJ2-7; TRBD1 might be the D (6 bases). The V end lost 4 bases, the J end lost 4 bases, and 12 bases lay between the germline ends. This CDR3 contains 13 residues. CDR1 and CDR2 from the germline V gene are NSHNY and SYGAGN. This chain's CDR3 is CASSPGTKYEQYF. CDR3 bases read: TGTGCCAGCAGTCCCGGGACAAAATATGAACAGTAC.

A remark on this clone: Each gene name is a mouse one. The read ends 1 residue early relative to the CDR3; the germline J gene fills the gap. The chain carries TRBV20 and TRBJ2-2, with D hard to call. Trimming left V 5 bases short and J 2 bases short, with 9 bases between. The CDR3 sequence is 13 residues long. Germline loops: CDR1 GFQATS, CDR2 STVNSAI. CDR3 DNA (partial): TGTGGTGCTTCTCCGGGGAACACCGGGCAGCTCTAC. Protein product: CGASPGNTGQLY. The complete CDR3 sequence is CGASPGNTGQLYF.

This clone was seen a handful of times. The genes and germline here are from mouse. The read is 1 residue too short to cover the CDR3 end, so that end is filled in from the germline J gene. The rearrangement joins TRBV13-2 to TRBJ2-7; 11 bases are a match to TRBD1. V dropped 2 bases and J dropped 7; count of bases not matched to a gene: 5. The CDR3 is 14 amino acids. Germline lookup yields CDR1 NNHNN and CDR2 SYGAGS (reference sequence). CDR3 residues: CASGDQDRGREQYF. The part of the CDR3 DNA that was read is TGTGCCAGCGGTGACCAGGACAGGGGGCGGGAACAGTAC.

This clone was detected once. The genes and germline here are from mouse. The read terminates 1 residue before the CDR3 end, so the remaining end is supplied by the germline J gene. V usage is TRBV4 and J usage is TRBJ2-3; 13 bases map to TRBD2. This CDR3 is built from 14 residues. The germline V gene encodes CDR1 LGHDT and CDR2 YNNKQL (reference sequence). V shed 6 bases and J 4 bases; nucleotides not matched to a gene: 1. The CDR3 DNA, read in part, is TGTGCCAGCAGGGACTGGGGGGGCTCAGAAACGCTGTAT. Protein: CASRDWGGSETLY. The CDR3 reads in full as CASRDWGGSETLYF. The full variable domain, rest sourced from reference TRBV4 and TRBJ2-3, is ETAVFQTPNYHVTQVGNEVSFNCKQTLGHDTMYWYKQDSKKLLKIMFSYNNKQLIVNETVPRRFSPQSSDKAHLNLRIKSVEPEDSAVYLCASRDWGGSETLYFGSGTRLTVL.

This clone was observed a single time. The genes and germline here are from mouse. The sequenced fragment ends 1 residue before the CDR3 boundary, so the rest is inferred from the germline J gene. The chain employs TRBV19 and TRBJ2-4; D possibly corresponds to TRBD2 (6 bases). CDR3 length: 16 amino acids. Per germline, CDR1 FNHDT and CDR2 SITEND (reference sequence). V lost 2 bases to trimming and J lost 0 bases, with 13 bases between them. The CDR3: CASSIGHGGSQNTLYF. CDR3 DNA (partial): TGTGCCAGCAGTATTGGGCACGGGGGGAGTCAAAACACCTTGTAC.